The source of this TCR beta chain is a study of control samples from healthy donors and cancer patients. CDR3 length: 15 amino acids. V was clipped by 3 bases and J by 4 bases; unmatched bases: 8. The V gene's germline CDR1 is SGDLS and CDR2 YYNGEE. The assay was immunoSEQ multiplex PCR, and TCRdb's table has in-frame clones only and misses some. The sample contains about 180,000 clones, almost 90% of which appear only once. The sequenced sample was blood. The chain is built from TRBV9 and TRBJ1-2; 8 bases agree with TRBD1. This receptor was obtained from a woman aged 50 to 65 in good health. The CDR3, as DNA: TGTGCCAGCAGCGACGGACAGGGCACCGGCTATGGCTACACCTTC. This gives the protein CASSDGQGTGYGYTF.